The rows below give T cell receptor beta chains drawn from one sample of a study of a mutant IDH1 vaccine in newly diagnosed glioma. Their specific antigens are unknown. TCRdb keeps only in-frame clones here, not all; method: immunoSEQ multiplex PCR. The data contain about 33,000 clones, roughly 70% of them singletons. This material consisted of PBMCs, taken from a glioma patient whose treatment included an IDH1 peptide vaccine. The receptor set was obtained from a man aged 40-49 years with glioma. Both conserved end residues are part of each CDR3. The D gene is left open where the match is weak. A row's size may be missing; if present it is once, few, many or a size class.

v_call,j_call,clone_size,d_call,cdr3_nt,cdr3_aa
TRBV5-4,TRBJ1-2,.,.,TGTGCCAGCAGCCCCGATCAGTGGGGCTACACCTTC,CASSPDQWGYTF
TRBV4-1,TRBJ2-3,.,TRBD2,TGCGCCAGCAGCCAAATTGGGGGACTAGCGACAGATACGCAGTATTTT,CASSQIGGLATDTQYF
TRBV30,TRBJ2-2,few,.,TGTGCCTGGAGGCCGGGGGTCAACACCGGGGAGCTGTTTTTT,CAWRPGVNTGELFF
TRBV4-1,TRBJ2-3,few,.,TGCGCCAGCAGCCAAAGGGGGGGAGGTGATACGCAGTATTTT,CASSQRGGGDTQYF
TRBV6-5,TRBJ2-3,.,TRBD1,TGTGCCAGCAGGAGGGGGCCGTCTAGCACAGATACGCAGTATTTT,CASRRGPSSTDTQYF
TRBV15,TRBJ2-7,.,.,TGTGCCACCAGCAGATCAGCGGACCTCCCGTACTTC,CATSRSADLPYF
TRBV7-6,TRBJ1-1,few,.,TGTGCCAGCAGCTTTGACGGGGGGAACACTGAAGCTTTCTTT,CASSFDGGNTEAFF
TRBV5-6,TRBJ1-2,.,.,TGTGCCAGCAGCTTGTTCTGGCAGGGAGAACGTGGCTACACCTTC,CASSLFWQGERGYTF
TRBV19,TRBJ2-2,.,TRBD1,TGTGCCAGCTCCGGGACAGGGGGCATCGGGGAGCTGTTTTTT,CASSGTGGIGELFF
TRBV20-1,TRBJ2-1,.,.,TGCAGTGGGGGAGAGGAAGGTGAGCAGTTCTTC,CSGGEEGEQFF
TRBV6-5,TRBJ1-2,.,TRBD1,TGTGCCAGCAGCCAGGGACAGGGAAGGTACGGCTACACCTTC,CASSQGQGRYGYTF
TRBV7-6,TRBJ1-2,.,.,TGTGCCAGCAGCCCCTATCAGGGAGATGGCTACACCTTC,CASSPYQGDGYTF
TRBV29-1,TRBJ1-3,.,.,TGCAGCGGGCGGACCTCTGGAAACACCATATATTTT,CSGRTSGNTIYF
TRBV19,TRBJ1-4,.,TRBD1,TGTGCCAGTAGTATGGGACAGGGTGGCGAAAAACTGTTTTTT,CASSMGQGGEKLFF
TRBV30,TRBJ1-2,.,.,TGTGCCTGGAGTCCGGGGAGTAGATATGGCTACACCTTC,CAWSPGSRYGYTF
TRBV5-8,TRBJ1-1,.,.,TGTGCCAGCAGCTTTGGGGGTGGTTTGGTGGGAGCTTTCTTT,CASSFGGGLVGAFF
TRBV19,TRBJ1-1,.,.,TGTGCCAGTAGTATAGATGAGGAAGGGGAGACTCACACTGAAGCTTTCTTT,CASSIDEEGETHTEAFF
TRBV27,TRBJ1-1,.,.,TGTGCCAGCAGTTTAAGACAGAGCCTTGAAGCTTTCTTT,CASSLRQSLEAFF
TRBV6-5,TRBJ2-5,.,TRBD2,TGTGCCAGCAATATAGCGGGAGAGTACCAAGAGACCCAGTACTTC,CASNIAGEYQETQYF
TRBV7-9,TRBJ1-2,.,TRBD1,TGTGCCAGCAGCTGGACAGGGGGAGGTAACTATGGCTACACCTTC,CASSWTGGGNYGYTF
TRBV19,TRBJ2-7,.,TRBD2,TGTGCCAGTAGAGGGAGGGGCAGCGAGAATTCCTACGAGCAGTACTTC,CASRGRGSENSYEQYF
TRBV7-2,TRBJ1-5,.,.,TGTGCCAGCAGCCCTGTTTTGGGGGCATATCAGCCCCAGCATTTT,CASSPVLGAYQPQHF
TRBV5-1,TRBJ2-3,.,TRBD2,TGCGCCAGCAGCCCCTCCACCGTTGGGGCGGGAGTAGATACGCAGTATTTT,CASSPSTVGAGVDTQYF
TRBV19,TRBJ2-6,.,TRBD1,TGTGCCAGTAGCTCCAGGGGGTTCTCTGGGGCCAACGTCCTGACTTTC,CASSSRGFSGANVLTF
TRBV27,TRBJ2-6,.,.,TGTGCCAGCAGTTTATCGGGGGTCGCTGGGGCCAACGTCCTGACTTTC,CASSLSGVAGANVLTF
TRBV9,TRBJ2-1,.,TRBD2,TGTGCCAGCAGTTCCCGGACTAGCGGGAGTAGTTTGGATGAGCAGTTCTTC,CASSSRTSGSSLDEQFF
TRBV5-4,TRBJ1-3,.,.,TGTGCCAGCAGCTTGCAGGAATCTGGAAACACCATATATTTT,CASSLQESGNTIYF
TRBV9,TRBJ2-2,.,TRBD2,TGTGCCAGCAGCCCGATACCGGGACTAGGGGCCGGGGAGCTGTTTTTT,CASSPIPGLGAGELFF
TRBV10-3,TRBJ1-6,.,TRBD1,TGTGCCATCAGTGTGGGCACAGGGGCGGATTCACCCCTCCACTTT,CAISVGTGADSPLHF
TRBV9,TRBJ2-1,.,.,TGTGCCAGCAGCGGCCTACACAATGAGCAGTTCTTC,CASSGLHNEQFF
TRBV5-8,TRBJ2-5,.,TRBD2,TGTGCCAACTTAGGAATAGCGGGACAAGAGACCCAGTACTTC,CANLGIAGQETQYF
TRBV5-1,TRBJ2-1,.,TRBD2,TGCGCCAGCAGTCCGAGACTAGCGGACATATACAATGAGCAGTTCTTC,CASSPRLADIYNEQFF
TRBV6-5,TRBJ2-1,.,.,TGTGCCAGCAGCCCTCGGGACAATGAGCAGTTCTTC,CASSPRDNEQFF
TRBV19,TRBJ1-1,.,.,TGTGCCAGTAGTATAGGAATAGGGGGCACTGAAGCTTTCTTT,CASSIGIGGTEAFF
TRBV6-1,TRBJ2-1,.,TRBD1,TGTGCCAGCAGCTGGACAGGGGGAGGGGGTGAGCAGTTCTTC,CASSWTGGGGEQFF
TRBV4-3,TRBJ2-5,.,.,TGCGCCAGCAGCCAAGAGGTTCGATCCGGGACCCAGTACTTC,CASSQEVRSGTQYF
TRBV4-1,TRBJ2-4,once,.,TGCGCCAGCAGCCAAGAAGGAAACCAAAAAAACATTCAGTACTTC,CASSQEGNQKNIQYF
TRBV5-6,TRBJ2-2,.,TRBD1,TGTGCCAGCAGACCTCGGGACAGGACCTACACCGGGGAGCTGTTTTTT,CASRPRDRTYTGELFF
TRBV11-2,TRBJ1-1,.,.,TGTGCCAGCAGCCGGGACCTTGAAGCTTTCTTT,CASSRDLEAFF
TRBV12-5,TRBJ2-5,.,.,TGTGCTAGTGGCTTACCACAGGGACCGTACCAAGAGACCCAGTACTTC,CASGLPQGPYQETQYF
TRBV19,TRBJ2-1,.,.,TGTGCCAGTAGTATAGGATTGAATGAGCAGTTCTTC,CASSIGLNEQFF
TRBV6-1,TRBJ2-1,.,.,TGTGCCAGCAGTGTCGACGGGGATGAGCAGTTCTTC,CASSVDGDEQFF
TRBV10-1,TRBJ2-3,.,.,TGCGCCAGCAGTGACAGGGCGGGTGCAGATACGCAGTATTTT,CASSDRAGADTQYF
TRBV11-3,TRBJ2-1,.,.,TGTGCCAGCAGCTTACGGGGGAGCTACTACAATGAGCAGTTCTTC,CASSLRGSYYNEQFF
TRBV11-3,TRBJ1-2,.,TRBD1,TGTGCCAGCAGCGGGGGACAGCGCTATGGCTACACCTTC,CASSGGQRYGYTF
TRBV19,TRBJ1-2,.,.,TGTGCCAGTAGTACAGACTATGGCTACACCTTC,CASSTDYGYTF
TRBV11-2,TRBJ2-3,.,TRBD1,TGTGCCAGCAGCTCCAAGGGACAGGGAGATACGCAGTATTTT,CASSSKGQGDTQYF
TRBV29-1,TRBJ2-3,.,TRBD2,TGCAGCGTCACTCCCCCTAGCGGGACCACAGATACGCAGTATTTT,CSVTPPSGTTDTQYF
TRBV7-9,TRBJ2-3,few,TRBD2,TGTGCCAGCAGACTCAGCGGGGCAGGCACAGATACGCAGTATTTT,CASRLSGAGTDTQYF
TRBV2,TRBJ2-1,.,.,TGTGCCAGCAGCCGTAGAGGTGACTACAATGAGCAGTTCTTC,CASSRRGDYNEQFF
TRBV15,TRBJ2-3,.,TRBD2,TGTGCCACCAGCAGAGACCGGACTAGCGGGAGTACGCAGTATTTT,CATSRDRTSGSTQYF
TRBV5-1,TRBJ1-2,.,.,TGCGCCAGCAGCTTGCAGGACAAGAAGGGTGTGGGCTACACCTTC,CASSLQDKKGVGYTF
TRBV14,TRBJ2-1,.,.,TGTGCCAGCAGCCAAGCCCGGGGATTTGTTGAGCAGTTCTTC,CASSQARGFVEQFF
TRBV18,TRBJ2-3,.,.,TGTGCCAGCTCACCACCGACGGCCGCGGCAGATACGCAGTATTTT,CASSPPTAAADTQYF
TRBV6-1,TRBJ2-5,.,.,TGTGCCAGCCGGCAAGGGGCTGGGGAGACCCAGTACTTC,CASRQGAGETQYF
TRBV19,TRBJ1-2,.,.,TGTGCCAGTAGTATAGATTTTGTTGGGATGGCCAAGGTTTATGGCTACACCTTC,CASSIDFVGMAKVYGYTF
TRBV14,TRBJ2-1,.,TRBD2,TGTGCCAGCAGCCTACTTCTTGAGACAGTTGGACTAGCGGGAGAAAGGGGTGAGCAGTTCTTC,CASSLLLETVGLAGERGEQFF